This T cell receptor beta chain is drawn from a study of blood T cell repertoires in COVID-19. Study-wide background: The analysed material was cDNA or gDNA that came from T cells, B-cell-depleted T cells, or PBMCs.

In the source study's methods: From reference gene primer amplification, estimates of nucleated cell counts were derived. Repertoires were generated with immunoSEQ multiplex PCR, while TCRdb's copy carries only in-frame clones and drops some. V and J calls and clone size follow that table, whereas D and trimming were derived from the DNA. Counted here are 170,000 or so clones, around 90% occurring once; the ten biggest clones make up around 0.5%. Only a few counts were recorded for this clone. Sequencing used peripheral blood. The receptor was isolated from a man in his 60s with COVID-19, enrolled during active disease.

The CDR3 DNA is TGTGCCAGCAGGAGGACAGGGGTAGCTTCTGATCAGCCCCAGCATTTT. Its protein product is CASRRTGVASDQPQHF. J is TRBJ1-5 and V is TRBV27; 9 bases are a match to TRBD1. There are 16 residues in the CDR3. CDR1 is MNHEY and CDR2 is SMNVEV in the germline V gene (reference sequence). J lost 5 bases, V lost 6 bases, and 11 bases had no gene match.